Reported below is one T cell receptor beta chain. Reverse transcription of roughly 0.5 to 1 ug RNA was carried out with random hexamers. immunoSEQ multiplex PCR amplified TCR beta CDR3 across 54 Vbeta, 13 Jbeta. TCRdb re-called the immunoSEQ multiplex PCR reads through MiXCR, storing one row per CDR3 protein. Found here are tens of thousands of distinct CDR3 sequences, approximately 93% of them singletons; the top ten hold 0.45% to 0.65%. The data derive from a study of CD8 T cells in Susac syndrome. With V trimmed by 5 bases and J by 6 bases, 4 bases remained unmatched. The CDR3 has 12 residues. Germline V gene lookup returns CDR1 SQVTM and CDR2 ANQGSEA. Controls were drawn from healthy donors and were matched for age and sex. FACS was used to enrich TEMRA cells, whereas the CD8+ and CD4+ T cells were obtained by negative isolation.

What was sequenced was CD8+ T cells from PBMCs. V is TRBV29-1 and J is TRBJ2-7, with 10 bases aligning to TRBD1. The sequence was obtained from a human donor in good health. The CDR3 spells CSVPTGGGEQYF. In nucleotides, the CDR3 is TGCAGCGTTCCGACAGGGGGCGGCGAGCAGTACTTC.